These 6 T cell receptor beta chains share one sample of origin, sequenced in a study of T-cell memory formation after mild COVID-19. TCRdb passed the 5' RACE reads through MiXCR, listing each CDR3 protein once. In the table there are approximately 580,000 distinct CDR3 sequences, approximately 20% of which are singletons. The sequencing input was PBMCs or a T cell subset sorted from them (not recorded which). The receptors shown here come from an adult woman who had mild COVID-19 (a few samples of this study predate the infection). Cell type and time point are not known.

This clonotype was picked up a small number of times. The J gene is TRBJ2-1, the V gene TRBV5-6; 14 positions agree with TRBD2. The CDR3 is 15 residues long. CDR1 and CDR2 from the germline V gene are SGHDT and YYEEEE. V gave up 4 bases and J gave up 10 bases; unmatched junction bases: 7. The CDR3, as DNA: TGTGCCAGCAGCCCCGCCGGGACTAGCGGGAGCGAGCAGTTCTTC. This gives the protein CASSPAGTSGSEQFF.

CDR3 region: CASSLVGQGSNTEAFF. CDR3 DNA: TGTGCCAGCAGTTTAGTGGGACAGGGGTCTAACACTGAAGCTTTCTTT. The chain joins TRBV12-3 or TRBV12-4 to TRBJ1-1; TRBD1 agrees at 10 bases. V gave up 1 base and J gave up 2 bases; unmatched junction bases: 4. This CDR3 comprises 16 residues.

This clonotype turned up a few times. V gene TRBV9 combines with J gene TRBJ1-1; D remains unclear. The germline CDR1 and CDR2 sequences are SGDLS and YYNGEE. V lost 6 bases and J lost 4, with 19 bases in between. CDR3 length equals 15 residues. Here the CDR3 reads CASNPLPDVSTEAFF. For the CDR3, the DNA is TGTGCCAGCAACCCCCTCCCGGACGTGTCCACTGAAGCTTTCTTT.

The chain carries TRBV19 and TRBJ1-5; weak D call: TRBD1 (6 bases). V was cut by 5 bases and J by 7 bases, with 24 bases left in between. This CDR3 contains 17 residues. The V gene's germline CDR1 is LNHDA and CDR2 SQIVND (reference sequence). The CDR3 DNA reads TGTGCCAGTAGTTCGCCTCCCGGGACATCATCCAGCCAGCCCCAGCATTTT. This translates into CASSSPPGTSSSQPQHF. Full variable domain (remainder filled in from reference TRBV19 and TRBJ1-5): DGGITQSPKYLFRKEGQNVTLSCEQNLNHDAMYWYRQDPGQGLRLIYYSQIVNDFQKGDIAEGYSVSREKKESFPLTVTSAQKNPTAFYLCASSSPPGTSSSQPQHFGDGTRLSIL.

The genes are TRBV18 and TRBJ2-1; possible D gene TRBD1, 5 bases. V was shortened by 3 bases and J by 8 bases, with 14 bases between the two germline ends. The germline V gene encodes CDR1 KGHSH and CDR2 LQKENI. CDR3 length: 14 residues. The CDR3 sequence: CASSPAGPGDEQFF. For the CDR3, the DNA is TGTGCCAGCTCACCGGCAGGGCCCGGCGATGAGCAGTTCTTC. The complete variable domain, with remaining parts taken from reference TRBV18 and TRBJ2-1, reads NAGVMQNPRHLVRRRGQEARLRCSPMKGHSHVYWYRQLPEEGLKFMVYLQKENIIDESGMPKERFSAEFPKEGPSILRIQQVVRGDSAAYFCASSPAGPGDEQFFGPGTRLTVL.

This clonotype was detected a few times. V gene TRBV2 combines with J gene TRBJ1-4; 7 bases are shared with TRBD1. Per germline, CDR1 SNHLY and CDR2 FYNNEI. V lost 6 bases and J lost 7; bases outside the gene matches: 8. There are 14 residues in the CDR3. The chain's CDR3 is CASSEGARGEKLFF. CDR3 nucleotides: TGTGCCAGCAGCGAGGGGGCTCGGGGTGAAAAACTGTTTTTT.